The 20 T cell receptor beta chains below all came from one sample that was sequenced in a study of cytomegalovirus exposure and HLA in healthy donors. A multiplex PCR was run with 60 Vbeta primers and 13 Jbeta primers. Using immunoSEQ multiplex PCR, the repertoire was profiled, and TCRdb retains in-frame clones only, with some absent. The sample contains around 200,000 clones, around 86% of which appear only once. The sample was PBMCs. The receptors derive from a woman between 45 and 60 years old in good health and CMV-seropositive.

The V call is TRBV5-1, the J call TRBJ2-2; D is perhaps TRBD1 (5 bases). The germline CDR1 and CDR2 sequences are SGHRS and YFSETQ. This CDR3 is built from 15 residues. Between the trimmed V and J ends, which lost 0 bases and 1 base, there was a span of 7 bases. CDR3 DNA: TGCGCCAGCAGCTTGGAGACAGAGAACACCGGGGAGCTGTTTTTT. Its protein is CASSLETENTGELFF.

This clone was detected only once. The chain combines TRBV25-1 with TRBJ1-6, with D possibly being TRBD1 (5 bases). Per germline, CDR1 MGHDK and CDR2 SYGVNS. CDR3 length: 17 residues. Trimming removed 5 bases from V and 4 bases from J, with 18 bases in between. The CDR3 DNA reads as TGTGCCAGCAGTCTGACCAACAGGAGAAGTTATAATTCACCCCTCCACTTT. Translation: CASSLTNRRSYNSPLHF.

This clone occurred a few times. V usage is TRBV6-6 and J usage is TRBJ1-3; D is unresolved. Germline loops: CDR1 MNHNY, CDR2 SVGAGI (reference sequence). Between the trimmed V and J ends, which lost 10 bases and 6 bases, there was a span of 13 bases. This CDR3 region has 12 residues. CDR3 region: CATQGLLNTIYF. CDR3 nucleotides: TGTGCCACCCAAGGACTGTTAAACACCATATATTTT.

The rearrangement uses TRBV5-1 and TRBJ1-1, with unresolved D. CDR1 and CDR2 from the germline V gene are SGHRS and YFSETQ. The CDR3 covers 13 residues. V was pared by 1 base and J by 1 base, with 5 bases between. In DNA form, the CDR3 reads TGCGCCAGCAGCTTGTTCAGGAACACTGAAGCTTTCTTT. Its protein product is CASSLFRNTEAFF.

The genes are TRBV13 and TRBJ1-4; the D gene is possibly TRBD1 (5 bases). Per the germline V gene, CDR1 is PRHDT and CDR2 is FYEKMQ (reference sequence). The CDR3 is made up of 13 amino acids. Trimming removed 2 bases from V and 9 bases from J, with 10 bases in between. CDR3 residues: CASSLRQGKKLFF. The CDR3 DNA reads TGTGCCAGCAGCTTAAGGCAGGGAAAAAAACTGTTTTTT.

This clone was picked up one time. The junction does not match germline at one end; this may be a read error. The V and J genes are TRBV7-9 and TRBJ1-1, with 10 positions matching TRBD1. CDR3 size: 14 residues. Germline CDR1 is SEHNR and CDR2 is FQNEAQ (reference sequence). CDR3 sequence reads: CSSSSRDRGTEAFF. The CDR3, as DNA: TGTTCCAGCAGCTCACGGGACAGGGGCACTGAAGCTTTCTTT.

The chain uses TRBV9 and TRBJ1-4; D unresolved. CDR3 length: 16 amino acids. Per germline, CDR1 SGDLS and CDR2 YYNGEE. The V end lost 0 bases, the J end lost 6 bases, and 15 bases lay between the germline ends. The CDR3 spells CASSVGQSRMDEKLFF. CDR3 coding DNA: TGTGCCAGCAGCGTAGGTCAGTCGCGGATGGATGAAAAACTGTTTTTT.

The chain carries TRBV5-6 and TRBJ1-2, with 8 positions matching TRBD1. CDR1 and CDR2 (germline): SGHDT, YYEEEE. The CDR3 spans 15 residues. V was pared by 3 bases and J by 5 bases, with 9 bases of the junction left unmatched. CDR3: CASSSGQGLGYGYTF. The CDR3 DNA reads as TGTGCCAGCAGCTCAGGACAGGGCCTAGGGTATGGCTACACCTTC.

This clone was seen only a few times. The J gene is TRBJ2-1, the V gene TRBV5-3; 8 bases fit TRBD2. TRBV5-3 is identified as an open reading frame with a role that is uncertain. CDR3 length: 17 residues. J was trimmed by 0 bases and V by 0 bases; bases with no gene match: 5. The CDR3 sequence is CARSLGGGIPSYNEQFF. The CDR3 DNA reads as TGTGCCAGAAGCTTGGGCGGGGGGATCCCCTCCTACAATGAGCAGTTCTTC.

This clone was seen only once. J is TRBJ1-1 and V is TRBV7-9; 7 bases agree with TRBD1. The CDR3 contains 12 residues. From germline, CDR1 is SEHNR and CDR2 FQNEAQ (reference sequence). Germline trimming cut 1 base from V and 8 bases from J; bases unmatched to any gene: 1. DNA for the CDR3: TGTGCCAGCAGCTTAGACAGGGGAGAAGCTTTCTTT. Its translation is CASSLDRGEAFF.

In regard to this clone: At one end, the junction sequence differs from germline, possibly due to a read error. J is TRBJ1-1 and V is TRBV7-9, with a possible D match to TRBD1 (6 bases). The germline gives CDR1 SEHNR, CDR2 FQNEAQ (reference sequence). The CDR3 has 18 amino acids. The CDR3 DNA follows: TGTTCCAGCAGCTTAGATCGGGGGGCTGGTCGTCGAGACACTGAAGCTTTCTTT. Protein product: CSSSLDRGAGRRDTEAFF. Looking up the rest from reference TRBV7-9 and TRBJ1-1 gives the full variable domain: DTGVSQNPRHKITKRGQNVTFRCDPISEHNRLYWYRQTLGQGPEFLTYFQNEAQLEKSRLLSDRFSAERPKGSFSTLEIQRTEQGDSAMYLCSSSLDRGAGRRDTEAFFGQGTRLTVV.

The CDR3 DNA is TGTGCCAGCAGCTGGGGGACAGGGGGCTTGAGTGAGCAGTACTTC. This codes for CASSWGTGGLSEQYF. V is TRBV11-2 and J is TRBJ2-7, with TRBD1 matching 12 bases. The CDR3 contains 15 residues. V lost 4 bases and J lost 7; bases outside the gene matches: 8. The germline V gene has CDR1 SGHAT and CDR2 FQNNGV.

The genes are TRBV7-9 and TRBJ2-5, with a tentative D call TRBD1 (5 bases). Trimming pared 5 bases from V and 1 base from J, leaving 17 bases between. This CDR3 has 16 residues. CDR1 SEHNR and CDR2 FQNEAQ come from the germline V gene (reference sequence). CDR3 sequence (DNA): TGTGCCAGCAGCCCACCCGGGTTGGGGCCCCAAGAGACCCAGTACTTC. As protein: CASSPPGLGPQETQYF.

The CDR3: CASSPTGGALPNEQFF. For the CDR3, the DNA is TGTGCCAGCAGCCCCACGGGGGGCGCACTCCCGAATGAGCAGTTCTTC. The chain combines TRBV9 with TRBJ2-1; D is possibly TRBD2 (7 bases). Germline assignment: CDR1 SGDLS and CDR2 YYNGEE. This CDR3 region has 16 residues. Trimming pared 4 bases from V and 7 bases from J, leaving 21 bases between.

The V and J genes are TRBV4-1 and TRBJ2-1; possible D gene TRBD2, 5 bases. The CDR3 length is 15 residues. CDR1 and CDR2 (germline): MGHRA, YSYEKL. V lost 1 base and J lost 7, with 14 bases in between. As DNA, the CDR3 is TGCGCCAGCAGCCAAGTTAGCGCCGACGGGAATGAGCAGTTCTTC. Encoded protein: CASSQVSADGNEQFF.

The gene calls are TRBV4-2 and TRBJ2-7; possibly TRBD2 for D (6 bases). The germline V gene encodes CDR1 LGHNA and CDR2 YNFKEQ. The V and J ends lost 5 bases and 2 bases respectively, with 13 bases between them. This CDR3 has 14 residues. The CDR3 bases are TGTGCCAGCAGCATCGGGACTGAGACCTACGAGCAGTACTTC. As protein: CASSIGTETYEQYF.

The chain joins TRBV19 to TRBJ1-5; tentative D call: TRBD1 (6 bases). The V and J ends lost 4 bases and 0 bases respectively, with 13 bases between them. The CDR3 covers 16 residues. From germline, CDR1 is LNHDA and CDR2 SQIVND (reference sequence). The CDR3 DNA reads as TGTGCCAGTAGTACTCGGACAGAAAATAGCAATCAGCCCCAGCATTTT. Translating it yields CASSTRTENSNQPQHF.

Points on this clone: Other DNA sequences from this sample encode an identical CDR3 as well. V gene TRBV9 combines with J gene TRBJ1-3; D remains ambiguous. V was pared by 0 bases and J by 4 bases, with 8 bases between. Per germline, CDR1 SGDLS and CDR2 YYNGEE. The CDR3 runs 14 residues. The CDR3 DNA sequence: TGTGCCAGCAGCGTAGCAGGTTCGGGAAACACCATATATTTT. This codes for CASSVAGSGNTIYF.

This clone was counted a single time. This chain uses TRBV27 with TRBJ1-1; D possibly corresponds to TRBD1 (6 bases). In germline, CDR1 is MNHEY, CDR2 SMNVEV (reference sequence). V was pared by 5 bases and J by 7 bases, with 8 bases between. The CDR3 has 11 amino acids. DNA of the CDR3: TGTGCCAGCAGTAGGGGGAATGAAGCTTTCTTT. Translation: CASSRGNEAFF.

The J gene is TRBJ1-1, the V gene TRBV4-3; a possible D gene is TRBD1 (5 bases). The CDR3 totals 13 residues. Trimming removed 0 bases from V and 7 bases from J, with 9 bases in between. Looked up from germline, CDR1 is LGHNA and CDR2 is YSLEER. The DNA for the CDR3 is TGCGCCAGCAGCCAAGACCGCGGGGGTGAAGCTTTCTTT. Its protein is CASSQDRGGEAFF.